This TCR beta chain was retrieved from a study of OX40 agonist ivuxolimab in advanced cancers. The method was immunoSEQ multiplex PCR; TCRdb's version includes in-frame clones alone and lacks a portion of them. The top ten hold around 0.35% of the sample, which has fewer than 85,000 clones, under 95% seen once. The sequence was collected from an adult with an advanced solid tumor such as melanoma, head and neck, liver or kidney cancer. The starting material was CD4+ or CD8+ T cells sorted from blood, obtained in a trial of the OX40 agonist ivuxolimab.

CDR3 bases: TGCGCCAGCAGCCCGGGATCCCCGACGGACACCGGGGAGCTGTTTTTT. Translation gives CASSPGSPTDTGELFF. The chain is built from TRBV5-1 and TRBJ2-2; TRBD2 is a possible D gene (5 bases). Trimming removed 4 bases from V and 3 bases from J, with 16 bases in between. CDR1 and CDR2 from the germline V gene are SGHRS and YFSETQ. The CDR3 covers 16 residues.